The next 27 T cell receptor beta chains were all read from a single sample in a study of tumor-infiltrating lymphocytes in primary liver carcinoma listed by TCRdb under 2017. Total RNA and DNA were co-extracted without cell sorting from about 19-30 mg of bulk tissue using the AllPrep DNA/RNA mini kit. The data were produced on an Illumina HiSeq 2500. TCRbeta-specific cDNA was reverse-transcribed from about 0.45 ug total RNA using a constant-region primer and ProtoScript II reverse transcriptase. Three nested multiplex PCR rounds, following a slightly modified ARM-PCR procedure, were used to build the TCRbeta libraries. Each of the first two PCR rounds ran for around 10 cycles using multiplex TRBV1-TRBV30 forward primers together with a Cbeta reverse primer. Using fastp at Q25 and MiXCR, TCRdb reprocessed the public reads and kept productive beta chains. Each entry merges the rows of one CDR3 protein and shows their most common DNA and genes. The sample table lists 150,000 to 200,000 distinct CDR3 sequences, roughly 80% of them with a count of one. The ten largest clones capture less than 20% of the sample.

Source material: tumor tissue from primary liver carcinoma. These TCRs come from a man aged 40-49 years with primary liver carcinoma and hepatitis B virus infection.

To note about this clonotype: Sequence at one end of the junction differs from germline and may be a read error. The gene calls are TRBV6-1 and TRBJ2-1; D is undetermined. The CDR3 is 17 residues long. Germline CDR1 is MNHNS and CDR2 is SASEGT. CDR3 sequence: CASSEAQCSFSYNGQFF. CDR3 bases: TGTGCCAGCAGTGAAGCGCAATGTAGTTTCTCGTACAATGGGCAGTTCTTC.

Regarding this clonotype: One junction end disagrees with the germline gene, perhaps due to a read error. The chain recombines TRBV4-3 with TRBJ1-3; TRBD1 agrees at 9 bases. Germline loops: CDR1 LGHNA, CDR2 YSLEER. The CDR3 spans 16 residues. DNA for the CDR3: TGCGTCAGCAGCCAAGCCGCGACAGGGGGTGGAAACACGATATATTTT. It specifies CVSSQAATGGGNTIYF.

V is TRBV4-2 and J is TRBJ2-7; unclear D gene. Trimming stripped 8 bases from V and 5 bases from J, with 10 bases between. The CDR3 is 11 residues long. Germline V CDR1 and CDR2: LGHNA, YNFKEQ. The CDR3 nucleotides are TGTGCCAGCCAAGATCGGAACGAGCAGTACTTC. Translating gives CASQDRNEQYF.

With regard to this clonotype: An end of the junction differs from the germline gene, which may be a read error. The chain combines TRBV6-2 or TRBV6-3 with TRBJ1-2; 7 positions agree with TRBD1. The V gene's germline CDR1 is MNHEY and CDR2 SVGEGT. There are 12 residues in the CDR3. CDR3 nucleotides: TGTGTCAGCAGTCGAACAGGGGCTGGCTACATCTTC. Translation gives CVSSRTGAGYIF.

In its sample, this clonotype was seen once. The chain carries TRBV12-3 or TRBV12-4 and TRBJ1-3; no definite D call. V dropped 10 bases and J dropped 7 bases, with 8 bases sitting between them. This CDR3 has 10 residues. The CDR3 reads CANSGNTIYF. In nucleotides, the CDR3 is TGTGCCAACTCGGGGAACACCATATATTTT.

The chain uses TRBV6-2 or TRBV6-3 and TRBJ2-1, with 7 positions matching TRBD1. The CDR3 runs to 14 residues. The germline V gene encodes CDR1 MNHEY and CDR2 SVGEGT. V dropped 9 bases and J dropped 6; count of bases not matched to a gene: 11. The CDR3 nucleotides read TGTGCCAGTAAAGGGACAGAGGATCCCAATGAGCAGTTCTTC. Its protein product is CASKGTEDPNEQFF.

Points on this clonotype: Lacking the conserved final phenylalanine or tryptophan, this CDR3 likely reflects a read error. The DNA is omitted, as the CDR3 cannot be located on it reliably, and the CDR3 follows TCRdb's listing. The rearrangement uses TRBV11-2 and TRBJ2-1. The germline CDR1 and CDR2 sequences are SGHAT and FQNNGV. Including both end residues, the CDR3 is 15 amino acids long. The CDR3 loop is CASSLDLGTYNEQIS.

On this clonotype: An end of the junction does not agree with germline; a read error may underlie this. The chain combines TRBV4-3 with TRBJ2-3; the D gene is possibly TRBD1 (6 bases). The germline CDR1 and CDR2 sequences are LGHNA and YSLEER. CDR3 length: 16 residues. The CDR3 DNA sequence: TGCACCAGCAGTCAAGAAGAACGGCAAAGGGGGGATACGCAGTATTTT. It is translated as CTSSQEERQRGDTQYF.

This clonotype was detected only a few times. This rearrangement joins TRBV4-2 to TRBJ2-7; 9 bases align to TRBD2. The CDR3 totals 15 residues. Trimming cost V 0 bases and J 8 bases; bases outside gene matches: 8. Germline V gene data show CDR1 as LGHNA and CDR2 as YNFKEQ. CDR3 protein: CASSQDSGRDNKQYF. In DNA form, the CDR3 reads TGTGCCAGCAGCCAAGATAGCGGGAGAGACAACAAGCAGTACTTC.

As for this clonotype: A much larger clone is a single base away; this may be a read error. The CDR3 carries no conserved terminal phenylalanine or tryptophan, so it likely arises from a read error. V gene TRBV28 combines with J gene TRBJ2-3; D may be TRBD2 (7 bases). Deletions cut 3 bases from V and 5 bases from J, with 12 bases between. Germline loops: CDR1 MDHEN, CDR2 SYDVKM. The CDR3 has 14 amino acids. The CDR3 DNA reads TGTGCCAGCAGTTTCGGGCGGGGGCGAGATACGCAGTATTAT. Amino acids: CASSFGRGRDTQYY.

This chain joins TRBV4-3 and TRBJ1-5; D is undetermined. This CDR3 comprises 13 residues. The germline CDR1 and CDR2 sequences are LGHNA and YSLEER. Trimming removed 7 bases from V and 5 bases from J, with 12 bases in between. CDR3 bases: TGCGCCAGCATACAAGAAGTACATCAGCCCCAGCATTTT. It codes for CASIQEVHQPQHF.

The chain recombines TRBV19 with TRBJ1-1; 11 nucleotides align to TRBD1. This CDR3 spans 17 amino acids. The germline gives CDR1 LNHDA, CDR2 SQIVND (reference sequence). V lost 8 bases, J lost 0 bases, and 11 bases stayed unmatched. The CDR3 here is CASRTLGQGDLNTEAFF. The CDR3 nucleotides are TGTGCCAGTCGCACTCTGGGACAGGGGGATCTGAACACTGAAGCTTTCTTT.

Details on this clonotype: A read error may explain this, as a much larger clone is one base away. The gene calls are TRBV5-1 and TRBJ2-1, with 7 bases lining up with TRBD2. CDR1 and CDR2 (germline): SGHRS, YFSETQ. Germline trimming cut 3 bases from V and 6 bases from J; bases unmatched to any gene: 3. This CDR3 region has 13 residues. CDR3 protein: CASSSSGTNEQFF. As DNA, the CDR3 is TGCGCCAGCAGCTCGAGCGGGACCAATGAGCAGTTCTTC.

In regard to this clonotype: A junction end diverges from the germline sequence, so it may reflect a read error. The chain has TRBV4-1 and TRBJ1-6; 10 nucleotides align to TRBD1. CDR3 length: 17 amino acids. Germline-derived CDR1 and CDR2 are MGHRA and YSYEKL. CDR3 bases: TGCGCCAGCACCCAAGACCGGGGACAGGGGTGTGGGTCACCCCTCCACTTT. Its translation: CASTQDRGQGCGSPLHF.

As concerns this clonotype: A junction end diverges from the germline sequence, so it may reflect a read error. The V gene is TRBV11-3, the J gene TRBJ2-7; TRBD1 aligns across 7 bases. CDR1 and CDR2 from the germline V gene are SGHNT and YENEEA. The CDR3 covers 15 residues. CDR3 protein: CASSFIRDSSYEQYF. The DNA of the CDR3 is TGCGCCAGCAGCTTTATCAGGGACAGCTCCTACGAGCAGTACTTC.

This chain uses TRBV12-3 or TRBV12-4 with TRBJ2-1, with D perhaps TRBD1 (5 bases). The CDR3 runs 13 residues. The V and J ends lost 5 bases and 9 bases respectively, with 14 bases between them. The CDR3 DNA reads TGTGCCAGCAGTGTCCGCTTACAGGTTGAGCAGTTCTTC. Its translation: CASSVRLQVEQFF.

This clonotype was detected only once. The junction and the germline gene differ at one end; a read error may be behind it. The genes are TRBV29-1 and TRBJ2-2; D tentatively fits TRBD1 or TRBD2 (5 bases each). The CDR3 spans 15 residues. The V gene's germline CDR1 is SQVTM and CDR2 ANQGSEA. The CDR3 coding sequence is TGCAGCGCTCTTACTAACGGGGCGAGCACCGGGGAGCTCTTTTTT. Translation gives CSALTNGASTGELFF.

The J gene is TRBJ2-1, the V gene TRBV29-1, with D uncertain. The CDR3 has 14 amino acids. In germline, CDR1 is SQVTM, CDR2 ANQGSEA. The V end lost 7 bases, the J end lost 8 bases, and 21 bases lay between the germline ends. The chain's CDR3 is CSAHKTRGADEQFF. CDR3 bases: TGCAGCGCCCATAAGACGAGAGGCGCTGATGAGCAGTTCTTC.

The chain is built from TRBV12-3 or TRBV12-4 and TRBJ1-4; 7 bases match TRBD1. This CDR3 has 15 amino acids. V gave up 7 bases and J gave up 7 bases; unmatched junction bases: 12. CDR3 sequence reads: CASNLSVTGIEKLFF. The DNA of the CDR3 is TGTGCCAGCAACCTGTCCGTGACAGGGATTGAAAAACTGTTTTTT.

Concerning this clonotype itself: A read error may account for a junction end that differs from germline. CDR3 sequence (DNA): TGTGCCAGCAGCTTAGCAGGGGGCGGCTATCATCCCCAGCATTTT. This codes for CASSLAGGGYHPQHF. The chain links TRBV11-2 to TRBJ1-5, with 8 bases aligning to TRBD1. CDR3 length equals 15 residues. Germline V gives CDR1 SGHAT, CDR2 FQNNGV.

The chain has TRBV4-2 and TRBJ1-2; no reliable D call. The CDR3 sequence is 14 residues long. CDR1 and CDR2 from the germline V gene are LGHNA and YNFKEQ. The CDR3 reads CISSQDRTSWGYTF. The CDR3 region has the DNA TGTATCAGCAGCCAAGATCGAACAAGCTGGGGCTACACCTTC.

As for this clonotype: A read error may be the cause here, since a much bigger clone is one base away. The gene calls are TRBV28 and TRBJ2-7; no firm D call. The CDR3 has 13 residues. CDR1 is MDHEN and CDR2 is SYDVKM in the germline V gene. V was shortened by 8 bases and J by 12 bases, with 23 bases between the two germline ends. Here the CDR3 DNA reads TGTGCCAGCGAGCCCGAGACCCCCACCCCTCGGTACTTC. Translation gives CASEPETPTPRYF.

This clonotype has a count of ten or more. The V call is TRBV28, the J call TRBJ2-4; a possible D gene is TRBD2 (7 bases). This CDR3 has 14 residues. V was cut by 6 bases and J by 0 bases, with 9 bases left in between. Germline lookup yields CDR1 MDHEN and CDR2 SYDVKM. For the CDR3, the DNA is TGTGCCAGCAGGGGGGGGCCAGCCAAAAACATTCAGTACTTC. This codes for CASRGGPAKNIQYF.

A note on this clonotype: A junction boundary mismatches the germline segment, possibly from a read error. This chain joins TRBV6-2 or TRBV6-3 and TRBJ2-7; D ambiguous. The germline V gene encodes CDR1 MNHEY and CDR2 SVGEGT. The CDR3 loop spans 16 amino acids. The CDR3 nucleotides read TGTACCAGCAGTAGTGGGCGGAGCCGCAGCTCCTACGAGCAGTGCTTC. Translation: CTSSSGRSRSSYEQCF.

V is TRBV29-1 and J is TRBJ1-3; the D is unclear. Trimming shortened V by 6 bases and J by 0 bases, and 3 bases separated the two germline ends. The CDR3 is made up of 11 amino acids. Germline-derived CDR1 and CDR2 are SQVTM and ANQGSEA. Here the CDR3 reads CSVYSGNTIYF. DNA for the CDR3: TGCAGCGTGTACTCTGGAAACACCATATATTTT.

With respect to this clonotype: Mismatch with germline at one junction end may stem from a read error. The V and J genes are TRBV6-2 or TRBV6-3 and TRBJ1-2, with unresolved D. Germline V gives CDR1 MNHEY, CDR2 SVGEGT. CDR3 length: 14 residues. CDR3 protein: CTSSSRPMNYGYTF. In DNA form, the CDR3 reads TGTACCAGCAGCTCCAGACCAATGAACTATGGATACACCTTC.

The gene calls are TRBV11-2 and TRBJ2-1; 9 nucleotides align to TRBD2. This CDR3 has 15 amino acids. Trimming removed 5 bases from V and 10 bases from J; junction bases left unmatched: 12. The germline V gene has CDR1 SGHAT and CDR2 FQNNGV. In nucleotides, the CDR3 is TGTGCCAGCAGCGACACTAGCGGGCGCCATTCCGAGCAGTTCTTC. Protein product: CASSDTSGRHSEQFF.